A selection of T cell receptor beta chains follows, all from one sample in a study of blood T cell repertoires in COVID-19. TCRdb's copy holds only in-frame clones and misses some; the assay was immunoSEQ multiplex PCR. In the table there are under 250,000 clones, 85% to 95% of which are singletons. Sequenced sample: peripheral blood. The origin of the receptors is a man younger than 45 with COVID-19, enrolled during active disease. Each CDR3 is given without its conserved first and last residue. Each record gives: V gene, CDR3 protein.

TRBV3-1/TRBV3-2 ASSSYLGTSGGTSTDTQY
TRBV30 AWSGATSGGAYTQY
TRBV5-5 ASSFTSQSGTEAF
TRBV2 ASSRLAGDQETQY
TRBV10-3 AIRPAQGGFGYT
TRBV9 ASSVDQGGYT
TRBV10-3 AISEIQASTDTQY
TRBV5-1 ASSLVSGALIGQY
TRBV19 ASSATGSRGYGYT
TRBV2 ASREGGFDQPQH
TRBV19 ATGQGQDYGYT
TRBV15 ATSRDRGWNQPQH
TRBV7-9 ASSLTGTSYEQY
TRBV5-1 ASSSGTGGSADTQY
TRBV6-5 ASSYLLAGTGELF
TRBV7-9 ASSYGFHEQF